These 9 T cell receptor beta chains were all obtained from the same sample, sequenced in a study of T cell repertoires in cytomegalovirus infection (dated by TCRdb to about 2019). Sequencing was performed on an Illumina HiSeq 1500. The raw public data were reprocessed by TCRdb itself: fastp quality trimming at Q25, MiXCR clonotype calling, in-frame beta chains only. Entries are consolidated by CDR3 protein sequence, retaining the most common genes and DNA. Across this sample there are 310,000 or so distinct CDR3 sequences, with roughly a sixth seen only once. The top ten hold around 12% of the sample. Sequences were obtained from PBMCs. The source of these receptors is a human donor in good health (CMV status not recorded). Some clones in this sample may be carry-over from other donors' samples.

This clonotype was seen at least ten times. This chain connects TRBV7-2 to TRBJ2-7; 13 positions match TRBD2. This CDR3 is 16 amino acids long. Germline-derived CDR1 and CDR2 are SGHTA and FQGNSA. With V trimmed by 5 bases and J by 3 bases, 7 bases remained unmatched. CDR3 in amino acids: CASSPTGLAGDYEQYF. The CDR3 bases are TGTGCCAGCAGCCCCACCGGACTAGCGGGGGACTACGAGCAGTACTTC.

A few counts support this clonotype. This rearrangement joins TRBV15 to TRBJ1-1; D remains unclear. Germline CDR1 reads LNHNV; CDR2 reads YYDKDF (reference sequence). V lost 5 bases and J 4 bases, leaving 11 bases between the germline ends. The CDR3 runs to 13 residues. The CDR3 protein is CATSLSGSTEAFF. The CDR3 DNA sequence: TGTGCCACCAGCTTATCGGGGAGCACTGAAGCTTTCTTT.

This clonotype was found once. The chain has TRBV5-5 and TRBJ1-6; possible D gene TRBD1, 5 bases. The germline gives CDR1 SGHKS, CDR2 YYEKEE (reference sequence). Between the trimmed V and J ends, which lost 3 bases and 8 bases, there was a span of 12 bases. This CDR3 is built from 14 residues. CDR3 residues: CASSSNVGDSPLHF. DNA for the CDR3: TGTGCCAGCAGCTCCAACGTGGGGGATTCACCCCTCCACTTT.

This chain links TRBV13 with TRBJ2-7, with 8 bases aligning to TRBD2. This CDR3 is built from 16 residues. J was trimmed by 0 bases and V by 5 bases; bases with no gene match: 9. The V gene's germline CDR1 is PRHDT and CDR2 FYEKMQ (reference sequence). This CDR3 is CASSLSLAGSSYEQYF. The CDR3 nucleotides are TGTGCCAGCAGCCTCAGTTTAGCGGGGAGCTCCTACGAGCAGTACTTC.

This clonotype was recorded at least ten times. This chain joins TRBV12-3 or TRBV12-4 and TRBJ1-1; no clear D. V was trimmed by 2 bases and J by 2 bases, leaving 9 bases between them. The CDR3 runs 14 residues. CDR3 coding DNA: TGTGCCAGCAGTTTATGGTTCGGAAACACTGAAGCTTTCTTT. This translates into CASSLWFGNTEAFF.

The rearrangement uses TRBV20-1 and TRBJ2-7, with TRBD2 matching 10 bases. The germline CDR1 and CDR2 sequences are DFQATT and SNEGSKA (reference sequence). V gave up 6 bases and J gave up 2 bases; unmatched junction bases: 13. This CDR3 is 16 amino acids long. The CDR3 reads CSATSLSGGTTYEQYF. The CDR3, as DNA: TGCAGTGCCACAAGCCTTAGCGGGGGGACCACCTACGAGCAGTACTTC.

The table lists this clonotype with a few counts. V gene TRBV28 combines with J gene TRBJ1-6; D possibly corresponds to TRBD1 (5 bases). V lost 6 bases and J 11 bases, leaving 29 bases between the germline ends. There are 18 residues in the CDR3. Germline V CDR1 and CDR2: MDHEN, SYDVKM. The chain's CDR3 is CASSRGEGAPSQVAPLHF. CDR3 nucleotide sequence: TGTGCCAGCAGCCGCGGCGAAGGGGCACCCTCCCAAGTGGCACCCCTCCACTTT.

The chain uses TRBV10-2 and TRBJ1-1; TRBD1 is a possible D gene (5 bases). Trimming left V 8 bases short and J 1 base short, with 11 bases between. The germline V gene encodes CDR1 WSHSY and CDR2 SAAADI. The CDR3 runs to 13 residues. CDR3 in DNA: TGCGCCAGCCACGCTACAGGGAACACTGAAGCTTTCTTT. Its protein product is CASHATGNTEAFF.

There are many counts of this clonotype. The chain is built from TRBV28 and TRBJ1-2; D gene uncertain. The germline V and J ends were trimmed by 6 bases and 3 bases, with 20 bases remaining between them. Per germline, CDR1 MDHEN and CDR2 SYDVKM. The length of the CDR3 is 16 residues. This chain's CDR3 is CASSNPGRAVDYGYTF. The CDR3 nucleotides read TGTGCCAGCAGCAATCCAGGACGGGCAGTGGACTATGGCTACACCTTC.